The 23 T cell receptor beta chains reported below all come from one sample, sequenced in a study of technical replicates of blood from several donors (dated by TCRdb to 2015 to 2018). The library was produced with the immunoSEQ multiplex PCR assay. This is the immuneACCESS table as TCRdb keeps it, with only in-frame sequences that have V and J called. A part of the clones is gone; compared with another copy, unresolved V genes explain less than half, and the rest is unexplained. In this sample the table shows over 10,000 clones, roughly 94% of which occur a single time. Together, the top ten hold approximately 7.4% of the sample. Sequencing was performed on PBMCs. These receptors were taken from a human donor in good health.

The chain joins TRBV11-2 to TRBJ2-7; no clear D gene. The ends were cut back, 5 bases at V and 3 bases at J, with 11 bases in the middle. This CDR3 has 13 amino acids. In germline, CDR1 is SGHAT, CDR2 FQNNGV. CDR3 loop: CASSLGLDYEQYF. The CDR3 DNA is TGTGCCAGCAGCCTGGGCTTGGACTACGAGCAGTACTTC.

This chain links TRBV25-1 with TRBJ1-1; a weak D match, TRBD1 (6 bases). V dropped 2 bases and J dropped 4 bases, with 17 bases sitting between them. This CDR3 is 16 amino acids long. The germline V gene encodes CDR1 MGHDK and CDR2 SYGVNS. In DNA form, the CDR3 reads TGTGCCAGCAGTGAAAATTGGATCCAAGGGGGCACTGAAGCTTTCTTT. It specifies CASSENWIQGGTEAFF.

This chain uses TRBV25-1 with TRBJ2-3; TRBD2 matches at 12 bases. Germline lookup yields CDR1 MGHDK and CDR2 SYGVNS. Losses at the gene ends were 3 bases for V and 4 bases for J; bases not matched to a gene: 5. The CDR3 spans 16 residues. CDR3 DNA sequence: TGTGCCAGCAGTGATCGTCTAGCGGGAGGGGCAGATACGCAGTATTTT. Amino acid sequence: CASSDRLAGGADTQYF. Using reference TRBV25-1 and TRBJ2-3 for the parts outside the CDR3, the full variable domain is EADIYQTPRYLVIGTGKKITLECSQTMGHDKMYWYQQDPGMELHLIHYSYGVNSTEKGDLSSESTVSRIRTEHFPLTLESARPSHTSQYLCASSDRLAGGADTQYFGPGTRLTVL.

The rearrangement joins TRBV25-1 to TRBJ2-4, with D possibly TRBD2 on 5 matching bases. The CDR3 contains 14 residues. V shed 3 bases and J shed 6 bases, with 12 bases lying between them. CDR1 is MGHDK, CDR2 SYGVNS, per germline. CDR3 sequence (DNA): TGTGCCAGCAGTGACGCGGGCGAGGGAAACATTCAGTACTTC. It yields the protein CASSDAGEGNIQYF.

The chain links TRBV13 to TRBJ1-2, with D possibly being TRBD1 (6 bases). Germline V gives CDR1 PRHDT, CDR2 FYEKMQ (reference sequence). CDR3 size: 11 residues. With 6 bases removed from V and 10 bases from J, the gap between germline ends came to 12 bases. CDR3 coding DNA: TGTGCCAGCAGTTATTACAGGGACTACACCTTC. Protein: CASSYYRDYTF.

The V call is TRBV5-1, the J call TRBJ2-2; D might be TRBD1 (5 bases). Germline V gene lookup returns CDR1 SGHRS and CDR2 YFSETQ. CDR3 length: 15 amino acids. Trimming pared 4 bases from V and 0 bases from J, leaving 10 bases between. Here the CDR3 DNA reads TGCGCCAGCAGCGCTGGGGCCTCGAACACCGGGGAGCTGTTTTTT. Amino acids: CASSAGASNTGELFF.

The chain joins TRBV30 to TRBJ2-3; 8 nucleotides agree with TRBD2. With 0 bases clipped from V and 0 bases from J, the junction kept 5 bases outside the gene matches. This CDR3 comprises 16 residues. CDR1 and CDR2 (germline): GTSNPN, SVGIG (reference sequence). The CDR3: CAWSVLSGTSTDTQYF. In DNA form, the CDR3 reads TGTGCCTGGAGTGTACTTAGCGGGACTAGCACAGATACGCAGTATTTT. Full variable domain (missing parts from reference TRBV30 and TRBJ2-3): SQTIHQWPATLVQPVGSPLSLECTVEGTSNPNLYWYRQAAGRGLQLLFYSVGIGQISSEVPQNLSASRPQDRQFILSSKKLLLSDSGFYLCAWSVLSGTSTDTQYFGPGTRLTVL.

This chain joins TRBV4-2 and TRBJ1-2; D uncertain. Per germline, CDR1 LGHNA and CDR2 YNFKEQ. Trimming shortened V by 0 bases and J by 8 bases, and 19 bases separated the two germline ends. The CDR3 runs 16 residues. The CDR3 nucleotides read TGTGCCAGCAGCCAAGAGGAAGCAGCGAACCTCGGAGGCTACACCTTC. Translation: CASSQEEAANLGGYTF.

The rearrangement joins TRBV6-6 to TRBJ2-7; TRBD2 might be the D (6 bases). Trimming took off 5 bases at V and 4 bases at J, with 18 bases between the two ends. This CDR3 is built from 15 residues. CDR1 and CDR2 (germline): MNHNY, SVGAGI (reference sequence). The CDR3 DNA is TGTGCCAGCAGTAAGACCGGGACTCACCCTTACGAGCAGTACTTC. Encoded protein: CASSKTGTHPYEQYF.

The chain employs TRBV10-3 and TRBJ1-2; D is perhaps TRBD1 (5 bases). The CDR3 extends over 15 amino acids. With 3 bases removed from V and 4 bases from J, the gap between germline ends came to 15 bases. Germline V gene data show CDR1 as ENHRY and CDR2 as SYGVKD. CDR3 sequence reads: CAISEKGQSFYGYTF. The CDR3 nucleotides are TGTGCCATCAGTGAAAAGGGGCAAAGCTTCTATGGCTACACCTTC.

The chain uses TRBV7-9 and TRBJ2-3; D is unclear. Trimming shortened V by 4 bases and J by 7 bases, and 12 bases separated the two germline ends. Germline values: CDR1 SEHNR, CDR2 FQNEAQ (reference sequence). The length of the CDR3 is 13 residues. CDR3 DNA: TGTGCCAGCAGCTCCCCCGATCGGTATACGCAGTATTTT. Translation: CASSSPDRYTQYF.

The V gene is TRBV10-1, the J gene TRBJ1-1; D remains ambiguous. V shed 0 bases and J shed 4 bases, with 15 bases lying between them. The germline V gene has CDR1 WNHNN and CDR2 SYGVQD (reference sequence). There are 16 residues in the CDR3. The CDR3 here is CASSESTAIGGTEAFF. The CDR3, as DNA: TGCGCCAGCAGTGAGTCGACGGCAATAGGAGGCACTGAAGCTTTCTTT.

The rearrangement links TRBV27 to TRBJ2-2, with 7 bases that match TRBD1. V was pared by 6 bases and J by 4 bases, with 5 bases of the junction left unmatched. The CDR3 extends over 14 amino acids. CDR1 is MNHEY and CDR2 is SMNVEV in the germline V gene (reference sequence). CDR3 nucleotide sequence: TGTGCCAGCAGAACAGGGGAATTCACCGGGGAGCTGTTTTTT. Protein product: CASRTGEFTGELFF.

The chain has TRBV27 and TRBJ2-7; 7 nucleotides line up with TRBD1. This CDR3 comprises 14 residues. Losses at the gene ends were 4 bases for V and 4 bases for J; bases not matched to a gene: 7. Germline values: CDR1 MNHEY, CDR2 SMNVEV (reference sequence). CDR3 coding DNA: TGTGCCAGCAGTTGGACAGGAGAGGCATACGAGCAGTACTTC. It codes for CASSWTGEAYEQYF.

The chain couples TRBV19 to TRBJ2-3; weak D call: TRBD2 (5 bases). The germline gives CDR1 LNHDA, CDR2 SQIVND (reference sequence). V lost 5 bases to trimming and J lost 2 bases, with 11 bases between them. This CDR3 has 14 residues. This chain's CDR3 is CASSPGRVTDTQYF. CDR3 DNA sequence: TGTGCCAGTAGTCCCGGGCGGGTCACAGATACGCAGTATTTT.

This clone was counted a single time. V and J are TRBV30 and TRBJ1-1; TRBD1 matches at 8 bases. CDR1 GTSNPN and CDR2 SVGIG come from the germline V gene (reference sequence). CDR3 size: 12 residues. V lost 3 bases, J lost 8 bases, and 5 bases stayed unmatched. The CDR3, as DNA: TGTGCCTGGAGCGTGGGACAGGACGAAGCTTTCTTT. Its translation is CAWSVGQDEAFF.

The rearrangement uses TRBV19 and TRBJ2-2; D remains unclear. V was trimmed by 6 bases and J by 6 bases, leaving 11 bases between them. The CDR3 contains 13 residues. Germline V gene lookup returns CDR1 LNHDA and CDR2 SQIVND (reference sequence). Written as DNA, the CDR3 is TGTGCCAGTAGCCCAGAACACCCCGGGGAGCTGTTTTTT. Its translation: CASSPEHPGELFF. The full variable domain, in which reference TRBV19 and TRBJ2-2 provide the parts outside the CDR3, is DGGITQSPKYLFRKEGQNVTLSCEQNLNHDAMYWYRQDPGQGLRLIYYSQIVNDFQKGDIAEGYSVSREKKESFPLTVTSAQKNPTAFYLCASSPEHPGELFFGEGSRLTVL.

The rearrangement uses TRBV27 and TRBJ2-1; 10 positions match TRBD2. Trimming cost V 8 bases and J 0 bases; bases outside gene matches: 7. The V gene's germline CDR1 is MNHEY and CDR2 SMNVEV (reference sequence). CDR3 length: 16 amino acids. The CDR3 loop reads CASARTSGSSYNEQFF. CDR3 nucleotides: TGTGCCAGCGCCCGGACTAGCGGAAGCTCCTACAATGAGCAGTTCTTC.

This chain connects TRBV6-5 to TRBJ2-2; weak D call: TRBD2 (6 bases). V lost 7 bases and J lost 4, with 16 bases in between. The germline gives CDR1 MNHEY, CDR2 SVGAGI. CDR3 length: 15 residues. The CDR3 nucleotides are TGTGCCAGCATCATGACTAGTTGGGGCACCGGGGAGCTGTTTTTT. It encodes CASIMTSWGTGELFF.

V usage is TRBV9 and J usage is TRBJ2-1; 10 positions match TRBD2. The CDR3 has 17 residues. Unmatched junction bases numbered 11, after V lost 2 bases and J lost 6 bases. The germline V gene has CDR1 SGDLS and CDR2 YYNGEE. CDR3 region: CASSVRGDLAGVNEQFF. The CDR3 DNA reads TGTGCCAGCAGCGTCCGTGGGGATCTAGCGGGAGTCAATGAGCAGTTCTTC. The full variable domain, rest sourced from reference TRBV9 and TRBJ2-1, is DSGVTQTPKHLITATGQRVTLRCSPRSGDLSVYWYQQSLDQGLQFLIQYYNGEERAKGNILERFSAQQFPDLHSELNLSSLELGDSALYFCASSVRGDLAGVNEQFFGPGTRLTVL.

CDR3 coding DNA: TGCGCCAGCAGCCAAGATAGACAGGGTGGAAACACCATATATTTT. Protein product: CASSQDRQGGNTIYF. The chain is built from TRBV4-1 and TRBJ1-3; 7 bases are a match to TRBD1. CDR3 length: 15 amino acids. With 0 bases clipped from V and 3 bases from J, the junction kept 2 bases outside the gene matches. CDR1 MGHRA and CDR2 YSYEKL come from the germline V gene.

V and J are TRBV7-9 and TRBJ2-7; perhaps TRBD2 as D (6 bases). This CDR3 contains 13 residues. V shed 5 bases and J shed 1 base, with 9 bases lying between them. The V gene's germline CDR1 is SEHNR and CDR2 FQNEAQ (reference sequence). CDR3 in amino acids: CASSRDLSYEQYF. The CDR3 coding sequence is TGTGCCAGCAGCAGGGACTTGTCCTACGAGCAGTACTTC.

J is TRBJ1-2 and V is TRBV10-3, with TRBD1 matching over 7 bases. V lost 2 bases, J lost 4 bases, and 4 bases stayed unmatched. The V gene's germline CDR1 is ENHRY and CDR2 SYGVKD. The CDR3 runs to 14 residues. In DNA form, the CDR3 reads TGTGCCATCAGTGAGGGACAGGAGACCTATGGCTACACCTTC. This sequence encodes CAISEGQETYGYTF.